The clone carrying this T cell receptor (beta chain) was detected once. This record belongs to a study of blood T cell repertoires in COVID-19. About the study: Acute and convalescent COVID-19 samples came from the United States, Italy and Spain. T cells, B-cell-depleted T cells, or PBMCs supplied cDNA or gDNA.

With V trimmed by 2 bases and J by 0 bases, 7 bases remained unmatched. The CDR3 sequence is 16 residues long. The method was immunoSEQ multiplex PCR; TCRdb's version includes in-frame clones alone and lacks a portion of them. The table lists about 47,000 clones, approximately 89% of them singletons. V and J are TRBV23-1 and TRBJ2-7; TRBD2 aligns across 7 bases. TRBV23-1 is placed among ORFs of uncertain function. Input material: peripheral blood. This clonotype originated in a human donor with active COVID-19. The donor label of this sample is uncertain. The CDR3 loop reads CASSQGGGCRSYEQYF. CDR3 sequence (DNA): TGCGCCAGCAGTCAAGGCGGGGGTTGTCGCTCCTACGAGCAGTACTTC.